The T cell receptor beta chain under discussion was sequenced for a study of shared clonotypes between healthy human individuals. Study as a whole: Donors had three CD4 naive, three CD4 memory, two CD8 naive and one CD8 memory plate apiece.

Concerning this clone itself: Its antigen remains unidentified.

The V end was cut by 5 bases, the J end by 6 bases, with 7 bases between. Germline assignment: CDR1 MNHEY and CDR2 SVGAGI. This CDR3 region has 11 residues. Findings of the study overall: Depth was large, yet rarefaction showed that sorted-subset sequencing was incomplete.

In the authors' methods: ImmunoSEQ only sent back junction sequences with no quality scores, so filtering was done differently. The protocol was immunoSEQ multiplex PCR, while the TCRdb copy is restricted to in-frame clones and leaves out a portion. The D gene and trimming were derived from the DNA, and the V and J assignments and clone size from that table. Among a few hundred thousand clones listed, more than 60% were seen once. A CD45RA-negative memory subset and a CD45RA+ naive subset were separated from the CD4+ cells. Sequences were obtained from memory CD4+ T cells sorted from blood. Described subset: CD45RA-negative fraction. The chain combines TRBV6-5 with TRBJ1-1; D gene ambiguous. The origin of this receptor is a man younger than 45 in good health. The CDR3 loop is CASSMGAEAFF. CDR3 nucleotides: TGTGCCAGCAGTATGGGAGCTGAAGCTTTCTTT.